The rows below give T cell receptor beta chains drawn from one sample of a study of blood T cells in healthy people across ages. TCRdb reprocessed the 5' RACE reads via MiXCR and lists one record per CDR3 protein. Of around 710,000 distinct CDR3 sequences listed, around 40% are singletons. Sequenced sample: blood. These receptors all stem from a woman aged 60 to 75 in good health. The CDR3 runs from the conserved cysteine through the conserved F or W. Each record gives: D gene, CDR3 length, clone size, J gene, V gene, CDR3 DNA, CDR3 protein. A D gene is named only where the DNA matches it firmly. Rows may omit the clone size; those that give it use once, few, many or a size class.

d_gene: .
len: 14
abundance: .
j_gene: TRBJ1-5
v_gene: TRBV24-1
CDR3nt: TGTGCCACCAGCGCTCCGTTCTTTGGTGGGCCCCAGCATTTT
CDR3aa: CATSAPFFGGPQHF

d_gene: TRBD2
len: 17
abundance: .
j_gene: TRBJ2-3
v_gene: TRBV5-8
CDR3nt: TGTGCCAGCAGCTTCCCGGGACTAGCGGGAGTTGCAGATACGCAGTATTTT
CDR3aa: CASSFPGLAGVADTQYF

d_gene: .
len: 13
abundance: .
j_gene: TRBJ1-2
v_gene: TRBV10-3
CDR3nt: TGTGCCATCAGTGAGTCTTTCGGCTCTGGCTACACCTTC
CDR3aa: CAISESFGSGYTF

d_gene: .
len: 15
abundance: .
j_gene: TRBJ2-7
v_gene: TRBV11-2
CDR3nt: TGTGCCAGCAGCCTTGGGACTTCCAACTCCTACGAGCAGTACTTC
CDR3aa: CASSLGTSNSYEQYF

d_gene: .
len: 12
abundance: .
j_gene: TRBJ2-5
v_gene: TRBV18
CDR3nt: TGTGCCAGCACACCATTTCAAGAGACCCAGTACTTC
CDR3aa: CASTPFQETQYF

d_gene: .
len: 12
abundance: few
j_gene: TRBJ2-7
v_gene: TRBV29-1
CDR3nt: TGCAGCGTTGAAGGACTGGGTTACGAGCAGTACTTC
CDR3aa: CSVEGLGYEQYF

d_gene: .
len: 14
abundance: .
j_gene: TRBJ2-7
v_gene: TRBV10-3
CDR3nt: TGTGCCGCAAACGGGGGACAGTCTACCTACGAGCAGTACTTC
CDR3aa: CAANGGQSTYEQYF

d_gene: .
len: 15
abundance: .
j_gene: TRBJ2-3
v_gene: TRBV27
CDR3nt: TGTGCCAGCGGACGAGTCGGGACGATCACAGATACGCAGTATTTT
CDR3aa: CASGRVGTITDTQYF

d_gene: TRBD1
len: 13
abundance: .
j_gene: TRBJ1-2
v_gene: TRBV7-2
CDR3nt: TGTGCCAGCAGCCGACAGGGCTTCTATGGCTACACCTTC
CDR3aa: CASSRQGFYGYTF

d_gene: .
len: 14
abundance: .
j_gene: TRBJ2-7
v_gene: TRBV7-8
CDR3nt: TGTGCCAGCAGCTCGCGGACAAGCTCCTACGAGCAGTACTTC
CDR3aa: CASSSRTSSYEQYF

d_gene: TRBD2
len: 18
abundance: .
j_gene: TRBJ2-5
v_gene: TRBV24-1
CDR3nt: TGTGCCACCAGTGATTTGGGACTAGCGGGAGGTGGACGGGAGACCCAGTACTTC
CDR3aa: CATSDLGLAGGGRETQYF

d_gene: .
len: 18
abundance: few
j_gene: TRBJ2-1
v_gene: TRBV15
CDR3nt: TGTGCCACCAGCAGCGCATGGTTTGATGTAAGCTCCTACAATGAGCAGTTCTTC
CDR3aa: CATSSAWFDVSSYNEQFF

d_gene: .
len: 15
abundance: few
j_gene: TRBJ1-1
v_gene: TRBV2
CDR3nt: TGTGCCAGCAGTGAGGGCCGTACATTAAACACTGAAGCTTTCTTT
CDR3aa: CASSEGRTLNTEAFF

d_gene: .
len: 17
abundance: .
j_gene: TRBJ2-3
v_gene: TRBV4-1
CDR3nt: TGCGCCAGCAGCCAAGATCGGACGGTTCCTAGCACAGATACGCAGTATTTT
CDR3aa: CASSQDRTVPSTDTQYF

d_gene: TRBD1
len: 15
abundance: .
j_gene: TRBJ1-1
v_gene: TRBV7-2
CDR3nt: TGTGCCAGCAGCATCCGCAGGGGGCATAACACTGAAGCTTTCTTT
CDR3aa: CASSIRRGHNTEAFF

d_gene: TRBD1
len: 15
abundance: .
j_gene: TRBJ1-1
v_gene: TRBV18
CDR3nt: TGTGCCAGCTCACGCAGGGGGCTTGGGGACACTGAAGCTTTCTTT
CDR3aa: CASSRRGLGDTEAFF

d_gene: .
len: 16
abundance: few
j_gene: TRBJ2-3
v_gene: TRBV7-9
CDR3nt: TGTGCCAGCAGCATAGGACACGTATCTAGCACAGATACGCAGTATTTT
CDR3aa: CASSIGHVSSTDTQYF

d_gene: .
len: 15
abundance: .
j_gene: TRBJ2-5
v_gene: TRBV11-2
CDR3nt: TGTGCCAGCAGCTTAGATCAGGGAAAACAAGAGACCCAGTACTTC
CDR3aa: CASSLDQGKQETQYF

d_gene: .
len: 13
abundance: many
j_gene: TRBJ2-4
v_gene: TRBV20-1
CDR3nt: TGCAGTGCTAGTCGGGACACCCAAAACATTCAGTACTTC
CDR3aa: CSASRDTQNIQYF

d_gene: TRBD1
len: 17
abundance: once
j_gene: TRBJ1-1
v_gene: TRBV24-1
CDR3nt: TGTGCCACCCCTTGGGGACAGGTAGGGGCGATTGGCACTGAAGCTTTCTTT
CDR3aa: CATPWGQVGAIGTEAFF

d_gene: .
len: 13
abundance: .
j_gene: TRBJ2-5
v_gene: TRBV11-2
CDR3nt: TGTGCCAGCAGCTCGGGACCCCTAGAGACCCAGTACTTC
CDR3aa: CASSSGPLETQYF

d_gene: .
len: 13
abundance: .
j_gene: TRBJ1-3
v_gene: TRBV29-1
CDR3nt: TGCAGCGTTGGGAGGGACGCTGGAAACACCATATATTTT
CDR3aa: CSVGRDAGNTIYF

d_gene: .
len: 16
abundance: few
j_gene: TRBJ2-2
v_gene: TRBV24-1
CDR3nt: TGTGCCACCAGTGATTTAAGCGGAGCTAACACCGGGGAGCTGTTTTTT
CDR3aa: CATSDLSGANTGELFF

d_gene: TRBD2
len: 16
abundance: few
j_gene: TRBJ2-1
v_gene: TRBV20-1
CDR3nt: TGCAGTGCTAGAGATCTGGCTAGCGGGACTTTCAATGAGCAGTTCTTC
CDR3aa: CSARDLASGTFNEQFF

d_gene: .
len: 12
abundance: few
j_gene: TRBJ1-1
v_gene: TRBV6-2/TRBV6-3
CDR3nt: TGTGCCAGCAGTTACTCGGCCGTCAGAGCTTTCTTT
CDR3aa: CASSYSAVRAFF

d_gene: TRBD1
len: 17
abundance: .
j_gene: TRBJ2-3
v_gene: TRBV7-2
CDR3nt: TGTGCCAGCAGCTTTGACAGGGCGGCCCTCGACACAGGTACGCAGTATTTT
CDR3aa: CASSFDRAALDTGTQYF

d_gene: .
len: 14
abundance: .
j_gene: TRBJ2-7
v_gene: TRBV5-1
CDR3nt: TGCGCCAGCAGCTTGGACGGATTCTCCTACGAGCAGTACTTC
CDR3aa: CASSLDGFSYEQYF

d_gene: .
len: 11
abundance: few
j_gene: TRBJ2-7
v_gene: TRBV10-3
CDR3nt: TGTGCCATCAGCGCAAGGGGCGAGCAGTACTTC
CDR3aa: CAISARGEQYF

d_gene: .
len: 16
abundance: .
j_gene: TRBJ2-7
v_gene: TRBV6-2/TRBV6-3
CDR3nt: TGTGCCAGCAGCTACTCGACGGGACCGTGGGGCTACGAGCAGTACTTC
CDR3aa: CASSYSTGPWGYEQYF

d_gene: .
len: 11
abundance: few
j_gene: TRBJ2-3
v_gene: TRBV2
CDR3nt: TGTGCCAGCAAGGCAACAGATACGCAGTATTTT
CDR3aa: CASKATDTQYF

d_gene: .
len: 15
abundance: many
j_gene: TRBJ2-6
v_gene: TRBV5-1
CDR3nt: TGCGCCAGCAGCTTGGGTCACTCTGGGGCCAACGTCCTGACTTTC
CDR3aa: CASSLGHSGANVLTF

d_gene: TRBD1
len: 13
abundance: .
j_gene: TRBJ2-4
v_gene: TRBV6-6
CDR3nt: TGTGCCAGCAGTACAGGGGCCACCTACGAGCGGTACTTC
CDR3aa: CASSTGATYERYF